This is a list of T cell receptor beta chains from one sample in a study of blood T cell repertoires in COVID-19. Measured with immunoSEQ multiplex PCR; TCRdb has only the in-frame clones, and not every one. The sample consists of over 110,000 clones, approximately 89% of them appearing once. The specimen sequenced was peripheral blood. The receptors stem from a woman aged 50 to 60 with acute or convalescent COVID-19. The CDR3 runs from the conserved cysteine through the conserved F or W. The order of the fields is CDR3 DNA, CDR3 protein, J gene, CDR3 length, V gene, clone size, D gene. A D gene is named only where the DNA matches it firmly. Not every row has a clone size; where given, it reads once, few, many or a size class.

DNA: TGTGCCTGGAGTCGGGCCGACAGGGGACGGGCTTTCTTT
CDR3: CAWSRADRGRAFF
J: TRBJ1-1
length: 13
V: TRBV30
size: once
D: TRBD1

DNA: TGTGCCAGCAGTTACATGGAGGAGGGCACTGAAGCTTTCTTT
CDR3: CASSYMEEGTEAFF
J: TRBJ1-1
length: 14
V: TRBV6-6
size: .
D: .

DNA: TGTGCCAGCAGCGCGGCCTACCGACTAGCGACCGGGGAGCTGTTTTTT
CDR3: CASSAAYRLATGELFF
J: TRBJ2-2
length: 16
V: TRBV7-8
size: .
D: TRBD2

DNA: TGTGCCAGCAGTTACTCGTACAGAAATCAGCCCCAGCATTTT
CDR3: CASSYSYRNQPQHF
J: TRBJ1-5
length: 14
V: TRBV6-5
size: .
D: .

DNA: TGTGCCAGCAGCCAACAACAGGGCTCCTACGAGCAGTACTTC
CDR3: CASSQQQGSYEQYF
J: TRBJ2-7
length: 14
V: TRBV4-2
size: .
D: .

DNA: TGTGCCATCAGCCCGGGACAGGGCGGAGGAAACACCATATATTTT
CDR3: CAISPGQGGGNTIYF
J: TRBJ1-3
length: 15
V: TRBV10-3
size: few
D: TRBD1

DNA: TGTGCTAGTGCCTCCGGAGGGGGCGTAAGGGACAATGAGCAGTTCTTC
CDR3: CASASGGGVRDNEQFF
J: TRBJ2-1
length: 16
V: TRBV12-5
size: .
D: .

DNA: TGTGCCAGCAGCTTGGGAGTGGGGCAGGGCAATCAGCCCCAGCATTTT
CDR3: CASSLGVGQGNQPQHF
J: TRBJ1-5
length: 16
V: TRBV5-8
size: .
D: .

DNA: TGTGCCAGCAGCCAAGCGACAGTCACCTACGAGCAGTACTTC
CDR3: CASSQATVTYEQYF
J: TRBJ2-7
length: 14
V: TRBV3-1/TRBV3-2
size: .
D: .

DNA: TGTGCCAGCAGCGTATCTGTCTCGACTTCCCTTACCACAGATACGCAGTATTTT
CDR3: CASSVSVSTSLTTDTQYF
J: TRBJ2-3
length: 18
V: TRBV9
size: .
D: .

DNA: TGTGCCAGTAGTATGGGGAGCTCCTACAATGAGCAGTTCTTC
CDR3: CASSMGSSYNEQFF
J: TRBJ2-1
length: 14
V: TRBV19
size: .
D: .

DNA: TGTGCCAGCAGCCCCGCAGGGACAGGGGGCGGAAAGACCCAGTACTTC
CDR3: CASSPAGTGGGKTQYF
J: TRBJ2-5
length: 16
V: TRBV11-2
size: .
D: TRBD1

DNA: TGTGCCAGCAGCTTAGGAGAGGGCAACCGCAATGAGCAGTTCTTC
CDR3: CASSLGEGNRNEQFF
J: TRBJ2-1
length: 15
V: TRBV7-9
size: .
D: .

DNA: TGCGCCAGCAGCCCTGGGACAGGGCCTGGAAACACCATATATTTT
CDR3: CASSPGTGPGNTIYF
J: TRBJ1-3
length: 15
V: TRBV5-1
size: .
D: TRBD1

DNA: TGTGCCAGCAATACGGGGTTTACTGAAGCTTTCTTT
CDR3: CASNTGFTEAFF
J: TRBJ1-1
length: 12
V: TRBV12-3/TRBV12-4
size: .
D: .

DNA: TGCGCCAGCTCCCAGGATAACTATGGCTACACCTTC
CDR3: CASSQDNYGYTF
J: TRBJ1-2
length: 12
V: TRBV5-1
size: .
D: .

DNA: TGTGCCAGCAGCCACGGGATGGGGACCGGGGAGCTGTTTTTT
CDR3: CASSHGMGTGELFF
J: TRBJ2-2
length: 14
V: TRBV3-1/TRBV3-2
size: .
D: .

DNA: TGTGCCAGCAGTTTCAGGTTGAACACTGAAGCTTTCTTT
CDR3: CASSFRLNTEAFF
J: TRBJ1-1
length: 13
V: TRBV27
size: .
D: .

DNA: TGTGCCAGTAGAGCACAGGGCTTTGAAAAACTGTTTTTT
CDR3: CASRAQGFEKLFF
J: TRBJ1-4
length: 13
V: TRBV19
size: .
D: .

DNA: TGTGCCAGTAGTACCTTTTCCTCGCGGGAGGGACCAGATACGCAGTATTTT
CDR3: CASSTFSSREGPDTQYF
J: TRBJ2-3
length: 17
V: TRBV19
size: .
D: TRBD2

DNA: TGTGCCAGCTCACCATCTACAGGGGCGCAGCCCCAGCATTTT
CDR3: CASSPSTGAQPQHF
J: TRBJ1-5
length: 14
V: TRBV18
size: .
D: TRBD1

DNA: TGTGCCAGCAGCCCTCGGGACACGTATGGCTACACCTTC
CDR3: CASSPRDTYGYTF
J: TRBJ1-2
length: 13
V: TRBV7-8
size: .
D: .

DNA: TGTGCCAGCAGCCGGGAGGGACTAGCAGTCTACAATGAGCAGTTCTTC
CDR3: CASSREGLAVYNEQFF
J: TRBJ2-1
length: 16
V: TRBV4-2
size: .
D: TRBD2

DNA: TGCGCCAGCAGTTCTTCAGGGGGGGCAAGGACTAGCGGGAGGGCCTTCTACAATGAGCAGTTCTTC
CDR3: CASSSSGGARTSGRAFYNEQFF
J: TRBJ2-1
length: 22
V: TRBV5-1
size: .
D: TRBD2

DNA: TGTGCCAGCAGTTTATTAGCTCGGGCAGGGGGAGAAAACACCATATATTTT
CDR3: CASSLLARAGGENTIYF
J: TRBJ1-3
length: 17
V: TRBV28
size: .
D: TRBD1

DNA: TGTGCCAGCAGTCCCACCCGCGGTCAACATCGACGTGGCACTGAAGCTTTCTTT
CDR3: CASSPTRGQHRRGTEAFF
J: TRBJ1-1
length: 18
V: TRBV25-1
size: .
D: .

DNA: TGTGCCATCAGTGTGGGCCGCCCTACCCCCGAATCCTACGAGCAGTACTTC
CDR3: CAISVGRPTPESYEQYF
J: TRBJ2-7
length: 17
V: TRBV10-3
size: once
D: .

DNA: TGTGCCAGCAGCCCGTGGGGGGACACTGAAGCTTTCTTT
CDR3: CASSPWGDTEAFF
J: TRBJ1-1
length: 13
V: TRBV14
size: .
D: .

DNA: TGCGCCAGCAGTGAGGACAACAACTATGGCTACACCTTC
CDR3: CASSEDNNYGYTF
J: TRBJ1-2
length: 13
V: TRBV10-1
size: .
D: .

DNA: TGTGCCAGCAGCGTAGTTCACAGGTACGGAAACACTGAAGCTTTCTTT
CDR3: CASSVVHRYGNTEAFF
J: TRBJ1-1
length: 16
V: TRBV9
size: .
D: .

DNA: TGCGCCAGCAGCTTGGCCTTCTCTGGAAACACCATATATTTT
CDR3: CASSLAFSGNTIYF
J: TRBJ1-3
length: 14
V: TRBV5-1
size: .
D: .

DNA: TGTGCCAGCAGCCCCCGAGCAACTAATGAAAAACTGTTTTTT
CDR3: CASSPRATNEKLFF
J: TRBJ1-4
length: 14
V: TRBV7-9
size: .
D: .

DNA: TGTGCCAGCAGTTACGACGCAGGGGTCCTCTTCGATGAGCAGTTCTTC
CDR3: CASSYDAGVLFDEQFF
J: TRBJ2-1
length: 16
V: TRBV6-2/TRBV6-3
size: .
D: .

DNA: TGTGCCTTTCGGACAGGGCCTAATTCACCCCTCCACTTT
CDR3: CAFRTGPNSPLHF
J: TRBJ1-6
length: 13
V: TRBV2
size: .
D: TRBD1

DNA: TGCGCCAGCAGCCCCTATTTCCGGGGTACGGGGAGCAATCAGCCCCAGCATTTT
CDR3: CASSPYFRGTGSNQPQHF
J: TRBJ1-5
length: 18
V: TRBV4-1
size: .
D: .

DNA: TGCAGCGTAGTTACCGGGACATACGACTATGGCTACACCTTC
CDR3: CSVVTGTYDYGYTF
J: TRBJ1-2
length: 14
V: TRBV29-1
size: .
D: .

DNA: TGTGCCAGCAGTAGGGACAGGGGATCACCCCTCCACTTT
CDR3: CASSRDRGSPLHF
J: TRBJ1-6
length: 13
V: TRBV6-5
size: .
D: TRBD1

DNA: TGTGCCAGTAACGTGGACAGCTCCTATAATTCACCCCTCCACTTT
CDR3: CASNVDSSYNSPLHF
J: TRBJ1-6
length: 15
V: TRBV6-5
size: .
D: .

DNA: TGTGCCAGCAGTTACAGTGCCAGTGGCATGAACACTGAAGCTTTCTTT
CDR3: CASSYSASGMNTEAFF
J: TRBJ1-1
length: 16
V: TRBV6-5
size: once
D: .

DNA: TGTGCCACCAGTGATCATACAGGGATGGGCGAGCAGTACTTC
CDR3: CATSDHTGMGEQYF
J: TRBJ2-7
length: 14
V: TRBV24-1
size: .
D: .

DNA: TGTGCCAGCAGTACTTTGACAGGGGGCTACGAGCAGTACTTC
CDR3: CASSTLTGGYEQYF
J: TRBJ2-7
length: 14
V: TRBV2
size: .
D: TRBD1

DNA: TGTGCCTGGAGTCCTAGAGGGTACGGGGAGCTGTTTTTT
CDR3: CAWSPRGYGELFF
J: TRBJ2-2
length: 13
V: TRBV30
size: .
D: .

DNA: TGCAGCGTTGGACAGGATGAAAAACTGTTTTTT
CDR3: CSVGQDEKLFF
J: TRBJ1-4
length: 11
V: TRBV29-1
size: once
D: .

DNA: TGTGCCAGCAGAAGCGCGGGAGCATGGCAGTTCTTC
CDR3: CASRSAGAWQFF
J: TRBJ2-1
length: 12
V: TRBV12-3/TRBV12-4
size: .
D: TRBD2

DNA: TGTGCCAGCAGCTTATTAGGGGGCAACACTGAAGCTTTCTTT
CDR3: CASSLLGGNTEAFF
J: TRBJ1-1
length: 14
V: TRBV13
size: few
D: TRBD1

DNA: TGTGCCAGCAGCGAACCAGCGAGCGGGGGTCCTTACAATGAGCAGTTCTTC
CDR3: CASSEPASGGPYNEQFF
J: TRBJ2-1
length: 17
V: TRBV7-3
size: .
D: TRBD2

DNA: TGTGCCACCAGGGGACAGGGGAGCACAGATACGCAGTATTTT
CDR3: CATRGQGSTDTQYF
J: TRBJ2-3
length: 14
V: TRBV24-1
size: .
D: TRBD1

DNA: TGCGCCAGCAGCTCCACTCCCAACAATGAGCAGTTCTTC
CDR3: CASSSTPNNEQFF
J: TRBJ2-1
length: 13
V: TRBV5-1
size: .
D: .

DNA: TGCAGCGTTGCTTTGAGGGACAGGGGGGAGGAGACCCAGTACTTC
CDR3: CSVALRDRGEETQYF
J: TRBJ2-5
length: 15
V: TRBV29-1
size: .
D: TRBD1

DNA: TGTGCCAGCAGTCGACAGGGGTTGAATCAGCCCCAGCATTTT
CDR3: CASSRQGLNQPQHF
J: TRBJ1-5
length: 14
V: TRBV6-5
size: .
D: TRBD1

DNA: TGTGCCAGCCGGTTAGGGCAGGGAGGTCAGCCCCAGCATTTT
CDR3: CASRLGQGGQPQHF
J: TRBJ1-5
length: 14
V: TRBV6-5
size: once
D: .

DNA: TGTGCCAGCTCACCACAAAGACGGAGCTCTGGAAACACCATATATTTT
CDR3: CASSPQRRSSGNTIYF
J: TRBJ1-3
length: 16
V: TRBV18
size: .
D: .

DNA: TGTGCCACCAGTGTTGGGAATAGTATAGCGGGGGCCCTCACAGATACGCAGTATTTT
CDR3: CATSVGNSIAGALTDTQYF
J: TRBJ2-3
length: 19
V: TRBV24-1
size: few
D: TRBD2

DNA: TGCGCCAGCAGCATCGGACAGGGTGGGGATGGCTACACCTTC
CDR3: CASSIGQGGDGYTF
J: TRBJ1-2
length: 14
V: TRBV5-1
size: once
D: TRBD1